The sequence of this T cell receptor (beta chain) was determined in a study of STAT5B mutations in CD4+ large granular lymphocyte leukemia. Study results and limitations: Top patient clones used TRBV06 genes more often: 8/27 versus 2/35 in controls. Patient CD4-sorted repertoires looked more clonal than healthy CD4+ repertoires, even without putative leukemic clones. Higher CD4+ than CD8+ T-LGLL clonality might reflect small sample size.

Controls came from buffy coats of healthy blood donors. Concerning this clone itself: Its specificity is not known.

This table comes from immunoSEQ multiplex PCR, and its TCRdb copy is limited to in-frame clones, with some not included. Among about 24,000 clones listed, 72% were seen once. The CDR3 covers 14 residues. The rearrangement links TRBV12-1 to TRBJ1-2. TRBV12-1 represents a pseudogene. Sequencing was performed on CD4+ T cells from blood buffy coats. This TCR was sampled from a human donor in good health. CDR3 residues: CASSLYIPVYGYTF. As DNA, the CDR3 is TGTGCCAGCAGCTTGTACATCCCGGTCTATGGCTACACCTTC.